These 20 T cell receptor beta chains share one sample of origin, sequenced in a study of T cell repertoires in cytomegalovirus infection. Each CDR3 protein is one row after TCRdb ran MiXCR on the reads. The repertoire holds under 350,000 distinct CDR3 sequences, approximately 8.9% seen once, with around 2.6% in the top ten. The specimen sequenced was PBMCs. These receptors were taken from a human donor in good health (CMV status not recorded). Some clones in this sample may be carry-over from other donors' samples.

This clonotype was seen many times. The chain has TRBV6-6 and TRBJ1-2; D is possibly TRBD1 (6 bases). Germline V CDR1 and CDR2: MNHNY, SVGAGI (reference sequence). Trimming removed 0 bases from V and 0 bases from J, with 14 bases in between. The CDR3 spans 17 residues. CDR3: CASSYSRGGTANYGYTF. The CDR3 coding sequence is TGTGCCAGCAGTTACTCGAGGGGGGGGACTGCTAACTATGGCTACACCTTC.

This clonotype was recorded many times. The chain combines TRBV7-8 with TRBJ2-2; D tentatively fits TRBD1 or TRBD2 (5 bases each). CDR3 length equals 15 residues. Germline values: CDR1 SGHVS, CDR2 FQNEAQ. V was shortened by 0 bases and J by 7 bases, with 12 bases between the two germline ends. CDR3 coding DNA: TGTGCCAGCAGCTTAGCGAGGGCAGGGCTCGGGGAGCTGTTTTTT. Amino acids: CASSLARAGLGELFF.

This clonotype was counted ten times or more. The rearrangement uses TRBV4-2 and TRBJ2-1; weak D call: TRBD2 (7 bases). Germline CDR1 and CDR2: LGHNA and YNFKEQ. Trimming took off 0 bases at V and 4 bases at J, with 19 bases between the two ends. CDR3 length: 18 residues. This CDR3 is CASSQERLQGGGYNEQFF. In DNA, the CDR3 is TGTGCCAGCAGCCAAGAACGATTACAGGGAGGGGGATACAATGAGCAGTTCTTC.

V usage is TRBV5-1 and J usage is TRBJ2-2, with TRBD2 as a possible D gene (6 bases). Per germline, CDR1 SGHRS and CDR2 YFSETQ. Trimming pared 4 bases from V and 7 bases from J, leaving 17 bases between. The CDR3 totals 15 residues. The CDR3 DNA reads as TGCGCCAGCAGCCTCGGGACTGGTAGAGGCGGGGAGCTGTTTTTT. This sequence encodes CASSLGTGRGGELFF.

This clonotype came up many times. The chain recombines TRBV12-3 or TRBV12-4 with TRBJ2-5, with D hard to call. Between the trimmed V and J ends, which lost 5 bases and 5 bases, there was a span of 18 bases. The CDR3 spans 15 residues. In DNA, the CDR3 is TGTGCCAGCAGTCCCGGATCTACTGCTAGGGAGACCCAGTACTTC. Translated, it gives CASSPGSTARETQYF.

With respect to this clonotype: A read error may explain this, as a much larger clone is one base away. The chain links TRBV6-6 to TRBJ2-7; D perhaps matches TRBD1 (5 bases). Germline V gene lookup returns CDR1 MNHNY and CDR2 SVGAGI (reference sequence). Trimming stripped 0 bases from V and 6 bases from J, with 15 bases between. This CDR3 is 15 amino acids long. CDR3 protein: CASSYSAGYPFEQYF. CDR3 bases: TGTGCCAGCAGTTACTCTGCAGGGTACCCCTTCGAGCAGTACTTC.

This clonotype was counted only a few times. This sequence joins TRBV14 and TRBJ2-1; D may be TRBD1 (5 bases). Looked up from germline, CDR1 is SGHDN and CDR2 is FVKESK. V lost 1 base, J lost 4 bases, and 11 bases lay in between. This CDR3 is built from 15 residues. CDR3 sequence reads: CASSQVLGPYNEQFF. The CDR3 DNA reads TGTGCCAGCAGCCAAGTCCTGGGGCCGTACAATGAGCAGTTCTTC.

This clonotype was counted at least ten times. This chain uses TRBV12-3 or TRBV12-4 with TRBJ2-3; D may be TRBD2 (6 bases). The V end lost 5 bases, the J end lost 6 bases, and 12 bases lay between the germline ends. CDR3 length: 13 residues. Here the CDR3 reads CASSILAFDTQYF. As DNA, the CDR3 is TGTGCCAGCAGTATCCTAGCGTTTGATACGCAGTATTTT.

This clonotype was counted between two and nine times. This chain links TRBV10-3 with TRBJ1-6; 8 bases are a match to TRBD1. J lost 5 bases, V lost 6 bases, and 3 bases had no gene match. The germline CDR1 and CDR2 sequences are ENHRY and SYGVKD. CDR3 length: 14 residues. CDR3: CAISSGGDNSPLHF. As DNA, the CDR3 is TGTGCCATCAGCTCAGGGGGCGATAATTCACCCCTCCACTTT.

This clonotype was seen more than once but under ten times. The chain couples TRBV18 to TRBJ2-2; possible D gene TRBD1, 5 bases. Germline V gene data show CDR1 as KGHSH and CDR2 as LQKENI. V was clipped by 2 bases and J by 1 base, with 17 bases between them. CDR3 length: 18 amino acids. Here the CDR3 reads CASSPIPIVTGNTGELFF. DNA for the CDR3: TGTGCCAGCTCACCAATCCCCATTGTAACAGGGAACACCGGGGAGCTGTTTTTT.

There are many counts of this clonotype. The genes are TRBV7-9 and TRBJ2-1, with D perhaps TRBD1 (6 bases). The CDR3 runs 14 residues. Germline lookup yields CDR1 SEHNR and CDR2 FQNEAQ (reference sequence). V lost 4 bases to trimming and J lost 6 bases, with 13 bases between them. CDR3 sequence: CASSSPTGINEQFF. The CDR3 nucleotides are TGTGCCAGCAGCTCGCCCACAGGGATCAATGAGCAGTTCTTC.

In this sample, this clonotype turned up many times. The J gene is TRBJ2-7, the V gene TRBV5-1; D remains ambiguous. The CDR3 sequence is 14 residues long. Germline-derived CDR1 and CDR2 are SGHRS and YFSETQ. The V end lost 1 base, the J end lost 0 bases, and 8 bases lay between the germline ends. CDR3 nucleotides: TGCGCCAGCAGCTTGTTGGAAAGCTCCTACGAGCAGTACTTC. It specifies CASSLLESSYEQYF. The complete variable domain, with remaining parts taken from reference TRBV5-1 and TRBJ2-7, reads KAGVTQTPRYLIKTRGQQVTLSCSPISGHRSVSWYQQTPGQGLQFLFEYFSETQRNKGNFPGRFSGRQFSNSRSEMNVSTLELGDSALYLCASSLLESSYEQYFGPGTRLTVT.

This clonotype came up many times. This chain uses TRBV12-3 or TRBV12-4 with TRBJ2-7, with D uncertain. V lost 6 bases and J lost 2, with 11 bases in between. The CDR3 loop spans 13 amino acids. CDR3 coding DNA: TGTGCCAGCAGGGCCGCTGGGACCTACGAGCAGTACGTC. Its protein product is CASRAAGTYEQYV.

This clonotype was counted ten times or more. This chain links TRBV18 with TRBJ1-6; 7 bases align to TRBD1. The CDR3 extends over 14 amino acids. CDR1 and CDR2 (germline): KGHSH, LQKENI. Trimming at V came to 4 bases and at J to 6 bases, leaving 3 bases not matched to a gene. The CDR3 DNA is TGTGCCAGCTCACTAGGACAGGCTAATTCACCCCTCCACTTT. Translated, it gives CASSLGQANSPLHF.

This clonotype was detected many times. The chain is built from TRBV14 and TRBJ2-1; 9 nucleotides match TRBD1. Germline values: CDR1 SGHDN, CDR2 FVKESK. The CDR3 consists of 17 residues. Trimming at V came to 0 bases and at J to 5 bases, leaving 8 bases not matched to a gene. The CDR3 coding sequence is TGTGCCAGCAGCCAAGATCGGTGGGACAGGGAAAACAATGAGCAGTTCTTC. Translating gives CASSQDRWDRENNEQFF.

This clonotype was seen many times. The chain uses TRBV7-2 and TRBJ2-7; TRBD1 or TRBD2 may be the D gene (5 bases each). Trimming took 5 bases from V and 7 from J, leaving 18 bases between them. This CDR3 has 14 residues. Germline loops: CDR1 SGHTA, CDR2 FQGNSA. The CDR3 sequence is CASSLLGTEQEQYV. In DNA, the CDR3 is TGTGCCAGCAGCCTACTAGGGACGGAGCAGGAGCAGTACGTC.

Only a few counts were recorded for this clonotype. The CDR3 is CASSQHRDQETQYF. CDR3 coding DNA: TGTGCCAGCAGCCAGCACAGGGACCAAGAGACCCAGTACTTC. The chain combines TRBV14 with TRBJ2-5, with D possibly TRBD1 on 6 matching bases. The CDR3 length is 14 residues. CDR1 and CDR2 from the germline V gene are SGHDN and FVKESK. V dropped 3 bases and J dropped 0 bases, with 8 bases sitting between them.

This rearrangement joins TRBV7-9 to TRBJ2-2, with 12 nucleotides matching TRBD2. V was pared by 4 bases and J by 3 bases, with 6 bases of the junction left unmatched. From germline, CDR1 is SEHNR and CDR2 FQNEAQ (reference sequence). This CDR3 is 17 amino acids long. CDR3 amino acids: CASSSPSGGADTGELFF. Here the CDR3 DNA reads TGTGCCAGCAGCTCCCCTAGCGGGGGGGCTGACACCGGGGAGCTGTTTTTT.

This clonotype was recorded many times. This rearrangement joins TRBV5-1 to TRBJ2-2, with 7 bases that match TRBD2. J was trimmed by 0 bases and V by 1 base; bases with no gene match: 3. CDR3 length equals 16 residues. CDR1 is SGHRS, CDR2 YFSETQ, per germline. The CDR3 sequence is CASSLQLATNTGELFF. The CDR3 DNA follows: TGCGCCAGCAGCTTGCAACTAGCGACGAACACCGGGGAGCTGTTTTTT. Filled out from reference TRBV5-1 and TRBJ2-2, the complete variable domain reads KAGVTQTPRYLIKTRGQQVTLSCSPISGHRSVSWYQQTPGQGLQFLFEYFSETQRNKGNFPGRFSGRQFSNSRSEMNVSTLELGDSALYLCASSLQLATNTGELFFGEGSRLTVL.

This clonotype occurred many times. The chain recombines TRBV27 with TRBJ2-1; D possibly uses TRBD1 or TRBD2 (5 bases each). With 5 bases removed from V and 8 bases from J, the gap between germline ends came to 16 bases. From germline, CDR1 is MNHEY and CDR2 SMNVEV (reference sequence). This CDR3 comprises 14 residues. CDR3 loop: CASSPPGRWDEQFF. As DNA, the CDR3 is TGTGCCAGCAGTCCTCCGGGACGGTGGGATGAGCAGTTCTTC.